This passage covers 3 T cell receptor beta chains from one sample sequenced in a study of blood T cell repertoires in COVID-19. Sequenced by immunoSEQ multiplex PCR; TCRdb stores in-frame clones only, minus some. The sample carries approximately 170,000 clones, roughly nine tenths recorded once. The sequenced sample consisted of peripheral blood. The receptors originated from a woman in her sixties or seventies with acute or convalescent COVID-19.

With regard to this clone: Additional DNA sequences in this sample encode the identical CDR3. The genes are TRBV18 and TRBJ1-2; 7 nucleotides match TRBD1. The V and J ends lost 2 bases and 6 bases, in that order; junction bases with no gene match: 3. CDR1 is KGHSH, CDR2 LQKENI, per germline. This CDR3 has 13 residues. The CDR3 DNA reads TGTGCCAGCTCACCAGGACAGGTGGATGGCTACACCTTC. This sequence encodes CASSPGQVDGYTF.

The gene calls are TRBV2 and TRBJ1-5; D is uncertain. The CDR3 spans 13 residues. In germline, CDR1 is SNHLY, CDR2 FYNNEI. Trimming took 6 bases from V and 6 from J, leaving 12 bases between them. CDR3 protein: CASRIGTSQPQHF. CDR3 sequence (DNA): TGTGCCAGCAGGATCGGAACTAGTCAGCCCCAGCATTTT.

J is TRBJ2-7 and V is TRBV6-5; TRBD1 matches at 9 bases. Trimming removed 7 bases from V and 5 bases from J; junction bases left unmatched: 9. Germline V gene sequence: CDR1 MNHEY, CDR2 SVGAGI. The CDR3 runs 14 residues. The CDR3 coding sequence is TGTGCCAGCAACTACCGGGACAGGGACCACGAGCAGTACTTC. Its protein product is CASNYRDRDHEQYF.